This record concerns one TCR beta chain sequence. Germline assignment: CDR1 SNHLY and CDR2 FYNNEI. Trimming took off 6 bases at V and 2 bases at J, with 17 bases between the two ends. The CDR3 is 16 residues long. The sample originates from a study of control samples from healthy donors and cancer patients. Assay: immunoSEQ multiplex PCR; the TCRdb copy retains only in-frame clones and omits some. The sample consists of approximately 58,000 clones, 70% to 90% of them appearing once. The chain is built from TRBV2 and TRBJ1-5; D gene ambiguous. The specimen sequenced was PBMCs. This receptor was taken from a woman aged 60-75 years with lung cancer. In nucleotides, the CDR3 is TGTGCCAGCAGGCTAGACGCAGGTGTGGGCAATCAGCCCCAGCATTTT. Residues: CASRLDAGVGNQPQHF.